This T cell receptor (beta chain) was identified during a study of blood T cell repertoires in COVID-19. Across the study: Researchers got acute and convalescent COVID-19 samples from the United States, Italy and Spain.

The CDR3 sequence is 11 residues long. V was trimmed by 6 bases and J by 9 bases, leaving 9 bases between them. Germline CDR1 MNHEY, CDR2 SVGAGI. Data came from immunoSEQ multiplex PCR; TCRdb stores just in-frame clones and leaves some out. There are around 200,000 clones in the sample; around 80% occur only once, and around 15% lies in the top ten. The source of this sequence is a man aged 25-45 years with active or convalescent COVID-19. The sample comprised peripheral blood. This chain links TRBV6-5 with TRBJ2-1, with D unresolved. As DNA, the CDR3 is TGTGCCAGCAGCCTCTATGGTGAGCAGTTCTTC. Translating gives CASSLYGEQFF.